The sequence of this T cell receptor beta chain was determined in a study of regulatory T cells in long-lasting Graves disease. CDR3 length equals 16 residues. Trimming removed 3 bases at V and 0 bases at J, with 11 bases between. CDR1 and CDR2 from the germline V gene are SGHTA and FQGNSA. CDR3-region Arm-PCR and iRepertoire HTBI primers produced the TCR beta libraries. Original processing methods: Under 75 TRBV and around 15 TRBJ segments were identified across samples. MiXCR, run by TCRdb on the multiplex PCR reads, gives a single entry per CDR3 protein. The V and J calls and clone size are TCRdb's, not the authors'. The profile shows under 300,000 distinct CDR3 sequences, 20% of them singletons. Time point reported: newly diagnosed GD, antithyroid drugs for less than 3 months. TCR sequences were obtained from RNA taken from PBMCs.

Sample: peripheral blood mononuclear cells (PBMCs), taken at new diagnosis, from a patient treated with antithyroid drugs. The source is a female donor with Graves disease. The chain has TRBV7-2 and TRBJ2-2; D might be TRBD1 (5 bases). DNA of the CDR3: TGTGCCAGCAGCTTTAGAGACAGTACGAACACCGGGGAGCTGTTTTTT. Its translation is CASSFRDSTNTGELFF.